Shown below are 9 T cell receptor beta chains from a single sample sequenced in a study of T cell responses to AZD1222 COVID-19 vaccine. Using immunoSEQ multiplex PCR, the repertoire was profiled, and TCRdb retains in-frame clones only, with some absent. The data show approximately 19,000 clones, more than 80% seen once. The material was peripheral blood, obtained 28 days after the second AZD1222 dose. The receptors shown here come from an adult who received the AZD1222 COVID-19 vaccine.

The chain joins TRBV7-6 to TRBJ1-2; TRBD1 aligns across 7 bases. The germline gives CDR1 SGHVS, CDR2 FNYEAQ. V lost 3 bases, J lost 6 bases, and 13 bases stayed unmatched. This CDR3 region has 16 residues. The CDR3 DNA sequence: TGTGCCAGCAGCTTCACGCAGGGGGTAGGCTGGGATGGCTACACCTTC. Translated: CASSFTQGVGWDGYTF.

This chain connects TRBV7-9 to TRBJ1-1, with a weak D call TRBD1 (6 bases). Trimming left V 1 base short and J 0 bases short, with 15 bases between. CDR3 length: 17 residues. The germline gives CDR1 SEHNR, CDR2 FQNEAQ (reference sequence). Here the CDR3 reads CASSLGLGRTVNTEAFF. The CDR3 bases are TGTGCCAGCAGCTTAGGACTCGGGAGGACAGTGAACACTGAAGCTTTCTTT.

The rearrangement links TRBV7-9 to TRBJ2-1; 7 bases are shared with TRBD1. CDR1 and CDR2 from the germline V gene are SEHNR and FQNEAQ (reference sequence). With 8 bases clipped from V and 4 bases from J, the junction kept 2 bases outside the gene matches. The CDR3 runs 12 residues. The CDR3 protein is CASEQGYNEQFF. The CDR3 DNA reads TGTGCCAGCGAACAGGGGTACAATGAGCAGTTCTTC.

This rearrangement joins TRBV9 to TRBJ2-1, with a tentative D call TRBD2 (5 bases). V lost 0 bases and J lost 2, with 12 bases in between. CDR3 length: 16 amino acids. The germline V gene has CDR1 SGDLS and CDR2 YYNGEE. In DNA, the CDR3 is TGTGCCAGCAGCGTAGATCGGGAAGTTACCTACAATGAGCAGTTCTTC. It encodes CASSVDREVTYNEQFF. The full variable domain, with the rest looked up from reference TRBV9 and TRBJ2-1, is DSGVTQTPKHLITATGQRVTLRCSPRSGDLSVYWYQQSLDQGLQFLIQYYNGEERAKGNILERFSAQQFPDLHSELNLSSLELGDSALYFCASSVDREVTYNEQFFGPGTRLTVL.

The V and J genes are TRBV5-4 and TRBJ2-3; 7 bases line up with TRBD2. This CDR3 is built from 15 residues. With 7 bases clipped from V and 2 bases from J, the junction kept 10 bases outside the gene matches. Germline CDR1 reads SGHNT; CDR2 reads YYREEE (reference sequence). The DNA of the CDR3 is TGTGCCAGCCAATCAACGGGGGGTCCCACAGATACGCAGTATTTT. Its translation is CASQSTGGPTDTQYF.

The chain carries TRBV12-3 or TRBV12-4 and TRBJ1-3, with a tentative D call TRBD1 (5 bases). The CDR3 length is 13 residues. The V and J ends lost 4 bases and 2 bases respectively, with 6 bases between them. CDR3 residues: CASSSTAGNTIYF. The CDR3 bases are TGTGCCAGCAGTTCGACAGCTGGAAACACCATATATTTT.

The V gene is TRBV7-9, the J gene TRBJ1-1; unclear D gene. Germline V gives CDR1 SEHNR, CDR2 FQNEAQ (reference sequence). CDR3 length equals 12 residues. V lost 3 bases and J 3 bases, leaving 5 bases between the germline ends. CDR3 residues: CASSFRDTEAFF. DNA of the CDR3: TGTGCCAGCAGCTTTAGGGACACTGAAGCTTTCTTT.

The CDR3 nucleotides read TGTGCGAGCGGGACAGAAGATAATTCACCCCTCCACTTT. Its protein is CASGTEDNSPLHF. This rearrangement joins TRBV30 to TRBJ1-6; 7 bases agree with TRBD1. Looked up from germline, CDR1 is GTSNPN and CDR2 is SVGIG (reference sequence). This CDR3 region has 13 residues.

The chain uses TRBV7-2 and TRBJ1-1, with TRBD1 as a possible D gene (5 bases). The CDR3 length is 13 residues. Deletions cut 3 bases from V and 5 bases from J, with 10 bases between. Germline CDR1 SGHTA, CDR2 FQGNSA. The CDR3 spells CASSFSEGTEAFF. The CDR3 region has the DNA TGTGCCAGCAGCTTTAGTGAGGGGACTGAAGCTTTCTTT.